The 2 T cell receptor beta chains given below trace back to one sample, sequenced in a study of regulatory T cells in long-lasting Graves disease. Researchers made TCR beta libraries by using iRepertoire HTBI primers and running Arm-PCR on CDR3 regions. TCRdb independently ran MiXCR on the multiplex PCR reads; one entry per CDR3 protein. The top ten hold roughly 41% of the sample, which has 500,000 to 800,000 distinct CDR3 sequences, roughly 30% seen once. Stated time point: persistent/refractory GD, antithyroid drugs over 5 years with positive TRAb. RNA isolated from PBMCs was used to make the TCR library. Here the sequenced sample was peripheral blood mononuclear cells (PBMCs), taken when the disease was refractory, from a patient treated with antithyroid drugs. The receptors come from a female donor with Graves disease.

This clonotype was counted once. The J gene is TRBJ2-2, the V gene TRBV6-1, with TRBD2 matching 13 bases. The CDR3 totals 15 residues. The V and J ends lost 8 bases and 6 bases, in that order; junction bases with no gene match: 6. The germline V gene encodes CDR1 MNHNS and CDR2 SASEGT. Here the CDR3 DNA reads TGTGCCAGCCGAACTAGCGGGAGGGCGGCCGGGGAGCTGTTTTTT. This gives the protein CASRTSGRAAGELFF.

This chain links TRBV20-1 with TRBJ2-6; TRBD1 matches at 12 bases. Germline V gene lookup returns CDR1 DFQATT and CDR2 SNEGSKA (reference sequence). CDR3 size: 18 residues. With 2 bases clipped from V and 3 bases from J, the junction kept 8 bases outside the gene matches. The CDR3 here is CSARNPGQGASGANVLTF. CDR3 bases: TGCAGTGCTAGAAACCCGGGACAGGGGGCGAGTGGGGCCAACGTCCTGACTTTC.